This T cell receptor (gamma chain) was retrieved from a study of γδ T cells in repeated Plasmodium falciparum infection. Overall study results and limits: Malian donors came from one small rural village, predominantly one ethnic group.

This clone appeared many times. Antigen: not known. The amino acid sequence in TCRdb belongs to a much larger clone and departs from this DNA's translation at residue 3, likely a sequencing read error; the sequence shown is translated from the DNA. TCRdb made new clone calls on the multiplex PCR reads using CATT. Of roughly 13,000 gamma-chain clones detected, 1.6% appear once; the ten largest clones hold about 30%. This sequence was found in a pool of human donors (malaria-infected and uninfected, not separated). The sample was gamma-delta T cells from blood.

CDR3 protein: CAMWEVREELGKKIKVF. The CDR3 DNA reads as TGTGCCATGTGGGAGGTGCGGGAAGAGTTGGGCAAAAAAATCAAGGTATTT. The V gene is TRGV9, the J gene TRGJP. The CDR3 totals 17 residues. Germline loops: CDR1 GITISATS, CDR2 ISYDGTV (reference sequence).